Following are 19 T cell receptor beta chains from one sample sequenced in a study of Graves' ophthalmopathy and Graves' hyperthyroidism. Amplified material comprised TCR beta CDR3 regions derived from RNA transcripts. First-round RT-PCR relied on HTBI primers, and a second-round multiplex PCR came next. TCRdb processed the multiplex PCR reads anew with MiXCR; each CDR3 protein has one entry. The table has 500,000 to 700,000 distinct CDR3 sequences, about a fifth seen once. Material for sequencing was peripheral blood. These receptors were taken from a woman under 30 with stable Graves' hyperthyroidism. Some clones in this sample may be carry-over from other donors' samples.

This clonotype was seen ten or more times. The chain employs TRBV6-5 and TRBJ2-4, with 14 nucleotides matching TRBD2. The trim removed 4 bases at V and 1 base at J, leaving 6 bases unmatched. The CDR3 extends over 18 amino acids. Germline V CDR1 and CDR2: MNHEY, SVGAGI. CDR3 bases: TGTGCCAGCAGTTCAGCGACTAGCGGGAGGGGGGCCAAAAACATTCAGTACTTC. Translation gives CASSSATSGRGAKNIQYF.

As to this clonotype: The junction and the germline gene differ at one end; a read error may be behind it. The chain links TRBV7-8 to TRBJ1-5; D call uncertain. CDR3 length equals 13 residues. Germline V gene sequence: CDR1 SGHVS, CDR2 FQNEAQ. The CDR3: CTSSRDSTQPQHF. In nucleotides, the CDR3 is TGTACCAGCAGCCGGGATTCAACTCAGCCCCAGCATTTT. Looking up the rest from reference TRBV7-8 and TRBJ1-5 gives the full variable domain: GAGVSQSPRYKVAKRGQDVALRCDPISGHVSLFWYQQALGQGPEFLTYFQNEAQLDKSGLPSDRFFAERPEGSVSTLKIQRTQQEDSAVYLCTSSRDSTQPQHFGDGTRLSIL.

The V call is TRBV20-1, the J call TRBJ2-7; D possibly corresponds to TRBD1 (6 bases). Germline CDR1 reads DFQATT; CDR2 reads SNEGSKA (reference sequence). V lost 4 bases to trimming and J lost 1 base, with 11 bases between them. CDR3 length: 13 amino acids. The CDR3 protein is CSATGTRSYEQYF. CDR3 nucleotide sequence: TGCAGTGCTACCGGGACAAGATCCTACGAGCAGTACTTC.

The V call is TRBV6-4, the J call TRBJ2-2; D remains ambiguous. The CDR3 runs 13 residues. In germline, CDR1 is MRHNA, CDR2 SNTAGT. Trimming stripped 3 bases from V and 4 bases from J, with 6 bases between. Here the CDR3 DNA reads TGTGCCAGCAGTGATAGACTCACCGGGGAGCTGTTTTTT. This gives the protein CASSDRLTGELFF.

The table lists this clonotype with a count of one. The V call is TRBV7-6, the J call TRBJ1-6; D may be TRBD1 (5 bases). Germline CDR1 SGHVS, CDR2 FNYEAQ. CDR3 length equals 13 residues. Trimming took 8 bases from V and 7 from J, leaving 12 bases between them. In DNA, the CDR3 is TGTGCCAGCCTGAGGGACCAGAATTCACCCCTCCACTTT. This sequence encodes CASLRDQNSPLHF.

The chain recombines TRBV5-1 with TRBJ1-2; possibly TRBD1 for D (5 bases). Germline V gene sequence: CDR1 SGHRS, CDR2 YFSETQ. V was clipped by 4 bases and J by 6 bases, with 16 bases between them. CDR3 length: 14 amino acids. The CDR3 DNA reads as TGCGCCAGCAGCCCCGCTGCGGGGCACGATGGCTACACCTTC. It specifies CASSPAAGHDGYTF.

In this sample, this clonotype turned up many times. CDR3 residues: CASSEAESPPLGEQYF. DNA of the CDR3: TGTGCCAGCAGTGAAGCAGAGTCCCCACCCCTAGGCGAGCAGTACTTC. V gene TRBV6-1 combines with J gene TRBJ2-7; no definite D call. The CDR3 sequence is 16 residues long. Germline V gene lookup returns CDR1 MNHNS and CDR2 SASEGT. The germline V and J ends were trimmed by 0 bases and 6 bases, with 18 bases remaining between them.

This clonotype was recorded at least ten times. The rearrangement joins TRBV12-3 or TRBV12-4 to TRBJ2-2, with 10 bases lining up with TRBD1. Losses at the gene ends were 7 bases for V and 4 bases for J; bases not matched to a gene: 12. CDR3 length: 17 amino acids. CDR3 DNA sequence: TGTGCCAGCACCCATCGGACAGGGGGGAGCGGCACCGGGGAGCTGTTTTTT. It translates to CASTHRTGGSGTGELFF.

This clonotype came up a few times. Here the CDR3 reads CASSIASGRLTNTGELFF. As DNA, the CDR3 is TGTGCCAGTAGTATAGCCAGTGGGCGCCTGACGAACACCGGGGAGCTGTTTTTT. The V gene is TRBV19, the J gene TRBJ2-2; D is unresolved. Germline V lookup: CDR1 LNHDA, CDR2 SQIVND (reference sequence). CDR3 length: 18 residues. The ends were cut back, 1 base at V and 0 bases at J, with 15 bases in the middle.

This clonotype has ten or more counts. This chain joins TRBV29-1 and TRBJ1-2; no definite D call. The V end lost 2 bases, the J end lost 8 bases, and 15 bases lay between the germline ends. The CDR3 loop spans 13 amino acids. Germline-derived CDR1 and CDR2 are SQVTM and ANQGSEA. Here the CDR3 DNA reads TGCAGCGTTGAACTCAGGTTAAGTAGGGGCTACACCTTC. Translating gives CSVELRLSRGYTF.

This clonotype has a count of ten or more. The rearrangement links TRBV20-1 to TRBJ1-2; 8 bases match TRBD1. Germline loops: CDR1 DFQATT, CDR2 SNEGSKA (reference sequence). The ends lost 5 bases at V and 6 bases at J; junction bases unmatched: 2. This CDR3 has 11 residues. The CDR3 region has the DNA TGCAGTGCTCAGGGGGCCAATGGCTACACCTTC. Protein: CSAQGANGYTF.

This clonotype was found many times. The chain links TRBV11-1 to TRBJ1-2; D is uncertain. Trimming pared 3 bases from V and 3 bases from J, leaving 8 bases between. The germline CDR1 and CDR2 sequences are SGHAT and FQDESV (reference sequence). The CDR3 has 13 amino acids. CDR3 sequence (DNA): TGTGCCAGCAGCTTGGCGGACGACTATGGCTACACCTTC. It translates to CASSLADDYGYTF.

Only a few counts were recorded for this clonotype. The chain carries TRBV4-1 and TRBJ1-2; D uncertain. The germline V gene has CDR1 MGHRA and CDR2 YSYEKL. V lost 2 bases to trimming and J lost 7 bases, with 8 bases between them. The CDR3 length is 12 residues. In nucleotides, the CDR3 is TGCGCCAGCAGCCAAATAGGGCTTGGCTACACCTTC. Translated: CASSQIGLGYTF.

This clonotype was seen many times. The rearrangement joins TRBV24-1 to TRBJ2-7; D is perhaps TRBD1 (6 bases). Germline CDR1 is KGHDR and CDR2 is SFDVKD. The CDR3 covers 13 residues. The V and J ends lost 7 bases and 0 bases respectively, with 9 bases between them. The CDR3 spells CATRGASSYEQYF. The CDR3 DNA reads TGTGCCACCAGGGGGGCAAGCTCCTACGAGCAGTACTTC.

This clonotype was observed many times. The chain couples TRBV12-3 or TRBV12-4 to TRBJ2-5, with 8 bases that match TRBD2. The J segment lost 2 bases and the V segment lost 2 bases, leaving 4 bases of the junction unmatched. The CDR3 spans 15 residues. The CDR3 DNA reads as TGTGCCAGCAGTTTACCGGGGGGGTTGCAAGAGACCCAGTACTTC. It yields the protein CASSLPGGLQETQYF.

A few counts support this clonotype. The genes are TRBV29-1 and TRBJ1-2; 7 bases map to TRBD1. Per the germline V gene, CDR1 is SQVTM and CDR2 is ANQGSEA. The CDR3 runs 13 residues. Trimming cost V 6 bases and J 1 base; bases outside gene matches: 5. In DNA form, the CDR3 reads TGCAGCGTGGGACAGCTCCTTAACTATGGCTACACCTTC. This encodes CSVGQLLNYGYTF.

The CDR3 DNA reads as TGTGCCACACTCCAGGTCGGGTTGATCGAGCAGTACTTC. Encoded protein: CATLQVGLIEQYF. The chain has TRBV6-1 and TRBJ2-7; unclear D gene. CDR1 MNHNS and CDR2 SASEGT come from the germline V gene. V was trimmed by 10 bases and J by 6 bases, leaving 19 bases between them. The CDR3 is 13 residues long.

This clonotype has at least ten counts. This chain uses TRBV12-3 or TRBV12-4 with TRBJ1-6, with TRBD1 matching over 9 bases. After removal of 5 bases from V and 2 bases from J, the junction contained 7 bases not matched to a gene. This CDR3 region has 17 residues. The CDR3 here is CASSAYGTGTYNSPLHF. The CDR3 DNA sequence: TGTGCCAGCAGTGCGTACGGGACAGGGACCTATAATTCACCCCTCCACTTT.

The chain recombines TRBV6-2 or TRBV6-3 with TRBJ2-5; 7 nucleotides line up with TRBD2. The germline V gene has CDR1 MNHEY and CDR2 SVGEGT. The CDR3 totals 14 residues. The junction had 5 bases not matched to a gene; V was cut back by 5 bases and J by 2 bases. DNA for the CDR3: TGTGCCAGCAGTGCTGCGGGGGTTCAAGAGACCCAGTACTTC. Its translation is CASSAAGVQETQYF.